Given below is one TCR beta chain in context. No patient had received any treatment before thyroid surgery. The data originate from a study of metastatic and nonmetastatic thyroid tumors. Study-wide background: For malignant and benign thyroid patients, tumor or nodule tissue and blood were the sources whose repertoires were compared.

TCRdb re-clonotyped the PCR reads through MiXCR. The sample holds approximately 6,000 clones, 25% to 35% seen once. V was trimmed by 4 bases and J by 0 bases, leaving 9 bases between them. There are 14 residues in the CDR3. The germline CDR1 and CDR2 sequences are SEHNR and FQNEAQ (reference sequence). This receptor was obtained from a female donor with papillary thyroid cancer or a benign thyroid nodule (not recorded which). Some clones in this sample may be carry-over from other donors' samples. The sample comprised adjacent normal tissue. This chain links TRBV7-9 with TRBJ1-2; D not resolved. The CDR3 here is CASSSAGANYGYTF. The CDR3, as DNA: TGTGCCAGCAGCTCCGCGGGTGCTAACTATGGCTACACCTTC.